This is a list of T cell receptor beta chains from one sample in a study of blood T cell repertoires in COVID-19. Produced via immunoSEQ multiplex PCR; TCRdb's table is partial and in-frame only. In the table there are about 150,000 clones, roughly three quarters of which are singletons. Sequencing was carried out using PBMCs or T cells enriched from blood (not recorded which). These receptors were obtained from a woman aged 50 to 60 who had recovered from COVID-19. The CDR3 runs from the conserved cysteine through the conserved F or W. Fields, in order: V gene, clone size, J gene, D gene, CDR3 DNA, CDR3 protein. D genes are given only for firm matches. A row's size may be missing; if present it is once, few, many or a size class.

TRBV12-3/TRBV12-4	few	TRBJ1-4	TRBD1	TGTGCCACCATGACAGGGGTAAATGAAAAACTGTTTTTT	CATMTGVNEKLFF
TRBV5-4	NA	TRBJ2-2	NA	TGTGCCAGCAGCTTGGAGACTAGCACCGGGGAGCTGTTTTTT	CASSLETSTGELFF
TRBV7-7	NA	TRBJ2-3	NA	TGTGCCAGCAGCTTCGGGGGCACAGATACGCAGTATTTT	CASSFGGTDTQYF
TRBV6-2/TRBV6-3	NA	TRBJ1-4	TRBD1	TGTGCCAGCAGTTTCCCCGGGACAGGGGGCGTCATAGACTTCTTGGAGGAAAAACTGTTTTTT	CASSFPGTGGVIDFLEEKLFF
TRBV5-1	many	TRBJ2-7	TRBD1	TGCGCCAGCAGCTTACTCCCAGGGGGCGTTTCCTACGAGCAGTACTTC	CASSLLPGGVSYEQYF
TRBV7-9	once	TRBJ2-1	NA	TGTGCCAGCAGCTTAAGGGGGAATGAGCAGTTCTTC	CASSLRGNEQFF
TRBV6-5	NA	TRBJ2-7	NA	TGTGCCAGCAGGGCAGCGACCTCTTTCTACGAGCAGTACTTC	CASRAATSFYEQYF
TRBV19	NA	TRBJ1-1	TRBD1	TGTGCCAGTAGTATCTCGGCAGGGGGCTCCGACACTGAAGCTTTCTTT	CASSISAGGSDTEAFF
TRBV9	few	TRBJ1-2	NA	TGTGCCAGCAGCGTACAGGACAGAACTAACTATGGCTACACCTTC	CASSVQDRTNYGYTF
TRBV11-1	few	TRBJ1-6	NA	TGTGCCAGCAGCTTACAGAGCCCGAGTTCAGGGTCACCCCTCCACTTT	CASSLQSPSSGSPLHF
TRBV2	NA	TRBJ2-5	TRBD2	TGTGCCTCCGGGGGAGCGGGGGGGTTCCAAGAGACCCAGTACTTC	CASGGAGGFQETQYF
TRBV5-1	once	TRBJ1-4	NA	TGCGCCAGCACGGCAGGGGCTAATGAAAAACTGTTTTTT	CASTAGANEKLFF
TRBV7-8	NA	TRBJ1-1	TRBD1	TGTGCCAGCAGCTTAGTGGGCAGGGGGCGGATGAGGACCACTGAAGCTTTCTTT	CASSLVGRGRMRTTEAFF
TRBV12-5	NA	TRBJ2-2	NA	TGTGCTAGTGCCCTCGACGGTCCAGGAGAGCTGTTTTTT	CASALDGPGELFF
TRBV5-1	few	TRBJ2-7	TRBD1	TGCGCCAGCAGCACCGGACAGGGAACAGGCGAGCAGTACTTC	CASSTGQGTGEQYF
TRBV2	NA	TRBJ1-6	NA	TGTGCCAGCAGAGCCTCACAGGAGCAGGGTTCACCCCTCCACTTT	CASRASQEQGSPLHF
TRBV10-3	few	TRBJ1-4	NA	TGTGCCATCAGTTCCCCCCCCGGGGGGAGTGGGCACTCTAATGAAAAACTGTTTTTT	CAISSPPGGSGHSNEKLFF
TRBV9	once	TRBJ1-2	TRBD1	TGTGCCAGCAGCGCAAGGACAGGGGCTAACTATGGCTACACCTTC	CASSARTGANYGYTF
TRBV4-1	NA	TRBJ1-2	TRBD1	TGCGCCAGCAGCCGGACCTTCCGGGACAGGGATGGCTACACCTTC	CASSRTFRDRDGYTF
TRBV6-1	few	TRBJ1-4	NA	TGTGCCAGCAGTGAAGGACCGTCAGGTGAAAAACTGTTTTTT	CASSEGPSGEKLFF
TRBV10-3	NA	TRBJ1-2	NA	TGTGCCATCAGTGGGGGAGGGAGGACCCATGGCTACACCTTC	CAISGGGRTHGYTF
TRBV5-4	NA	TRBJ2-1	TRBD2	TGTGCCAGCAGCTTGGCGGGGGGGCAGATTGATGAGCAGTTCTTC	CASSLAGGQIDEQFF
TRBV5-5	NA	TRBJ1-1	NA	TGTGCCAGCAGCTTAGGACAGTACACTGAAGCTTTCTTT	CASSLGQYTEAFF
TRBV28	few	TRBJ2-7	TRBD2	TGTGCCAGCAACCCGGGACTAGCGGGGTCAAGAGGGCTTTACGAGCAGTACTTC	CASNPGLAGSRGLYEQYF
TRBV2	NA	TRBJ1-6	NA	TGTGCTCTCCGGGGGTTCGAGAATTCACCCCTCCACTTT	CALRGFENSPLHF
TRBV28	few	TRBJ2-5	NA	TGTGCCAGCACCATGGGGGCCCGTGGGGAGACCCAGTACTTC	CASTMGARGETQYF
TRBV7-2	NA	TRBJ2-3	NA	TGTGCCAGCAGCTTAGATGCCGGCAGGGGTACAGATACGCAGTATTTT	CASSLDAGRGTDTQYF
TRBV19	NA	TRBJ1-1	NA	TGTGCCTCCTCCTGGGGGGGGACTGAAGCTTTCTTT	CASSWGGTEAFF
TRBV29-1	NA	TRBJ2-7	NA	TGCAGCGTTTTAGGACAGTCGCACTACGAGCAGTACTTC	CSVLGQSHYEQYF
TRBV5-1	NA	TRBJ2-4	TRBD1	TGCGCCAGCAGCTTGGTCCTAGGGGGCCTTGGCAAAAACATTCAGTACTTC	CASSLVLGGLGKNIQYF
TRBV19	once	TRBJ2-2	NA	TGTGCCAGTAGTTGGGGGGGCGCGACCGGGGAGCTGTTTTTT	CASSWGGATGELFF
TRBV6-5	NA	TRBJ2-2	NA	TGTGCCAGCAGTTCCCCGGGGGAGGTAGCCGGGGAGCTGTTTTTT	CASSSPGEVAGELFF
TRBV29-1	NA	TRBJ2-3	TRBD2	TGCAGCGTTGAAGCACCCAGCGGGGGATACCTCACAGATACGCAGTATTTT	CSVEAPSGGYLTDTQYF
TRBV5-6	NA	TRBJ1-1	NA	TGTGCCAGCATGCGTTTGAACACTGAAGCTTTCTTT	CASMRLNTEAFF
TRBV3-1/TRBV3-2	NA	TRBJ1-6	NA	TGTGCCAGCAGCCGTATGGAGGCGGATTCACCCCTCCACTTT	CASSRMEADSPLHF
TRBV20-1	NA	TRBJ2-3	TRBD2	TGCAGTGCTAGTCTCTTGGGACTAGCGGACAGCACAGATACGCAGTATTTT	CSASLLGLADSTDTQYF
TRBV18	NA	TRBJ2-3	NA	TGTGCCAGCTCACTAGGGGCTAGCGACCCCACAGATACGCAGTATTTT	CASSLGASDPTDTQYF
TRBV18	NA	TRBJ2-2	NA	TGTGCCAGCTCACCACAAATATGGGCTACCGGGGAGCTGTTTTTT	CASSPQIWATGELFF
TRBV19	many	TRBJ2-4	NA	TGTGCCAGTAGTATCCGCAGCAGCGTTAAACAGTACTTC	CASSIRSSVKQYF
TRBV4-1	NA	TRBJ2-3	TRBD1	TGCGCCAGCAGCCAGGACGGACAGGGGATTTTTAGCACAGATACGCAGTATTTT	CASSQDGQGIFSTDTQYF